The sequence of this T cell receptor (beta chain) was determined in a study of T cells in Graves' hyperthyroidism and ophthalmopathy. Findings and limits, study-wide: Model predictions of ophthalmopathy came a median 6.5 months before onset. From stable hyperthyroidism, ophthalmopathy was separated by a 13 V-J model.

The study excluded patients with uncontrolled infection, other autoimmune disease, pregnancy or lactation. Diagnostic decisions used clinical symptoms, serum thyroxine and TRAb, thyroid ultrasound and orbital computed tomography. TCR beta CDR3 regions were amplified from RNA transcripts. Primed by the HTBI set, a first-round RT-PCR was run on the TCR CDR3. TCRdb analysed the multiplex PCR reads with MiXCR anew, one entry per CDR3 protein. Seen here are 500,000 to 600,000 distinct CDR3 sequences, around 42% observed once, and the top ten hold about 20%. As for this clonotype: Its antigen is unknown.

The sequencing input was peripheral blood or thyroid tissue (not recorded which). The TCR originated in an adult woman with Graves' disease, either hyperthyroidism or ophthalmopathy (not recorded which).

The CDR3 bases are TGCAGCACCATAGCGACTAGCGGTCCCCGATGGGCCGGGGAGCTGTTTTTT. This sequence encodes CSTIATSGPRWAGELFF. The V gene is TRBV29-1, the J gene TRBJ2-2, with 9 bases fitting TRBD2. CDR3 length equals 17 residues. Losses at the gene ends were 8 bases for V and 6 bases for J; bases not matched to a gene: 19. Germline CDR1 is SQVTM and CDR2 is ANQGSEA.